This is a list of T cell receptor beta chains from one sample in a study of PD-1 blockade in classical Hodgkin lymphoma. Data came from immunoSEQ multiplex PCR; TCRdb stores just in-frame clones and leaves some out. The repertoire consists of 20,000 to 30,000 clones, with under 90% occurring once and the leading ten covering approximately 6.2%. Source: peripheral blood mononuclear cells (PBMCs), taken before the fourth cycle of nivolumab. The receptors derive from a human donor with classical Hodgkin lymphoma. Each CDR3 is given with its conserved first and last residue. A D gene is named only where the DNA matches it firmly. Rows give clone size only sometimes, using once, few, many, or a class for an expanded clone.

>TRBJ2-5|.|.|TRBV7-7
CASSLELQGETQYF
TGTGCCAGCAGCTTAGAACTTCAGGGAGAGACCCAGTACTTC
>TRBJ2-5|TRBD1|.|TRBV11-3
CASSLRGLQETQYF
TGTGCCAGCAGCCTAAGGGGGCTCCAAGAGACCCAGTACTTC
>TRBJ1-2|.|.|TRBV5-1
CASSLGTAYGYTF
TGCGCCAGCAGCTTGGGGACAGCCTATGGCTACACCTTC
>TRBJ2-1|.|.|TRBV30
CAWSVSGQKNEQFF
TGTGCCTGGAGTGTATCCGGGCAGAAGAATGAGCAGTTCTTC
>TRBJ2-4|.|.|TRBV7-7
CAPGEAGLLAKNIQYF
TGTGCCCCCGGGGAGGCGGGGTTACTAGCCAAAAACATTCAGTACTTC
>TRBJ2-1|.|.|TRBV25-1
CASSLPAGRVLDEQFF
TGTGCCAGCAGTCTTCCCGCCGGCAGGGTTTTGGATGAGCAGTTCTTC
>TRBJ2-1|.|.|TRBV7-7
CASSLGDGTHYNEQFF
TGTGCCAGCAGCTTAGGGGACGGGACACATTACAATGAGCAGTTCTTC
>TRBJ1-1|.|.|TRBV10-3
CAIRDSLNTEAFF
TGTGCCATCAGGGACTCATTGAACACTGAAGCTTTCTTT
>TRBJ1-6|.|.|TRBV7-2
CASSSPPGAGVGNSPLHF
TGTGCCAGCAGCTCCCCTCCGGGGGCGGGGGTGGGTAATTCACCCCTCCACTTT
>TRBJ2-7|.|once|TRBV6-6
CASSYSSSYEQYF
TGTGCCAGCAGTTACTCGTCGTCTTACGAGCAGTACTTC
>TRBJ1-1|.|.|TRBV10-1
CASSTGTYTEAFF
TGCGCCAGCAGCACCGGGACCTACACTGAAGCTTTCTTT
>TRBJ2-1|.|.|TRBV28
CASTWRNEQFF
TGTGCCAGCACCTGGAGGAATGAGCAGTTCTTC
>TRBJ2-5|TRBD2|.|TRBV2
CASSGVAGRQETQYF
TGTGCCAGCAGTGGGGTAGCGGGAAGACAAGAGACCCAGTACTTC
>TRBJ2-7|.|.|TRBV9
CASSVEDSYEQYF
TGTGCCAGCAGCGTAGAAGACAGCTACGAGCAGTACTTC
>TRBJ2-3|TRBD2|.|TRBV9
CASSVEGSGGVDTQYF
TGTGCCAGCAGCGTAGAAGGTAGCGGGGGGGTGGATACGCAGTATTTT
>TRBJ2-2|.|few|TRBV15
CATSAGSPNTGELFF
TGTGCCACCAGCGCCGGGTCACCGAACACCGGGGAGCTGTTTTTT
>TRBJ2-7|TRBD1|.|TRBV9
CASSPSLEGASEQYF
TGTGCCAGCAGCCCCTCTTTAGAGGGGGCAAGCGAGCAGTACTTC
>TRBJ1-5|.|.|TRBV6-4
CASTPHGTYLSNQPQHF
TGTGCCAGCACCCCCCATGGGACCTATCTTAGCAATCAGCCCCAGCATTTT
>TRBJ1-4|.|few|TRBV6-5
CASSYSLAASELFF
TGTGCCAGCAGTTACTCCCTGGCGGCATCTGAACTGTTTTTT
>TRBJ2-1|.|.|TRBV7-2
CASSLSQLNEQFF
TGTGCCAGCAGCTTAAGTCAGTTGAATGAGCAGTTCTTC
>TRBJ2-7|.|.|TRBV2
CASTEEGGPYEQYF
TGTGCCAGCACCGAAGAGGGAGGTCCCTACGAGCAGTACTTC
>TRBJ2-3|.|.|TRBV29-1
CSVDQGLLPNTQYF
TGCAGCGTTGATCAGGGGCTCCTCCCGAATACGCAGTATTTT
>TRBJ1-1|.|once|TRBV5-6
CASSLVIGEEAFF
TGTGCCAGCAGCTTGGTGATCGGGGAGGAAGCTTTCTTT
>TRBJ2-7|.|.|TRBV5-1
CASRKGEHLQTNEQYF
TGCGCCAGCAGGAAAGGGGAACACCTCCAAACGAACGAGCAGTACTTC
>TRBJ1-5|.|.|TRBV28
CASSRDTFFSNQPQHF
TGTGCCAGCAGTCGGGACACCTTTTTCTCCAATCAGCCCCAGCATTTT
>TRBJ2-7|.|.|TRBV14
CASSQSLEQYF
TGTGCCAGCAGCCAAAGCCTTGAGCAGTACTTC
>TRBJ2-7|TRBD2|once|TRBV28
CASSPRLAELYEQYF
TGTGCCAGCAGTCCCAGACTAGCGGAACTATACGAGCAGTACTTC
>TRBJ1-2|.|few|TRBV28
CASSLNRAGGYTF
TGTGCCAGCAGTTTGAATAGGGCGGGGGGCTACACCTTC
>TRBJ2-3|.|.|TRBV7-2
CASSGYTQYF
TGTGCCAGCAGCGGATATACGCAGTATTTT
>TRBJ1-4|.|.|TRBV27
CASSSGTVNYEKLFF
TGTGCCAGCAGTTCCGGGACGGTCAATTATGAAAAACTGTTTTTT
>TRBJ1-1|.|.|TRBV2
CASSEPGAVNTEAFF
TGTGCCAGCAGTGAACCGGGGGCTGTGAACACTGAAGCTTTCTTT
>TRBJ1-6|TRBD1|few|TRBV4-3
CASSQDLAAGTANSPLHF
TGCGCCAGCAGCCAAGATCTCGCAGCCGGGACAGCCAATTCACCCCTCCACTTT
>TRBJ2-2|.|.|TRBV5-4
CASSFGTNTGELFF
TGTGCCAGCAGCTTTGGGACGAACACCGGGGAGCTGTTTTTT
>TRBJ2-1|.|.|TRBV7-2
CASSLVGGSYNEQFF
TGTGCCAGCAGCTTAGTCGGGGGCTCCTACAATGAGCAGTTCTTC
>TRBJ2-7|.|.|TRBV7-2
CASSYGGEQYF
TGTGCCAGCTCTTACGGGGGAGAGCAGTACTTC
>TRBJ1-5|TRBD1|.|TRBV2
CASNTGGGNQPQHF
TGTGCCAGCAACACAGGGGGTGGCAATCAGCCCCAGCATTTT
>TRBJ1-5|.|.|TRBV29-1
CSVEDPADSNQPQHF
TGCAGCGTTGAAGATCCGGCGGATAGCAATCAGCCCCAGCATTTT
>TRBJ2-1|TRBD2|.|TRBV7-9
CASSSRGRGRSYNEQFF
TGTGCCAGCAGCTCCCGTGGGAGGGGAAGGTCCTACAATGAGCAGTTCTTC
>TRBJ2-3|TRBD1|.|TRBV19
CASSIVRMDRSTDTQYF
TGTGCCAGTAGTATAGTGAGAATGGACAGGAGCACAGATACGCAGTATTTT
>TRBJ2-7|.|.|TRBV2
CASSERDGLREQYF
TGTGCCAGCAGTGAAAGGGACGGCCTCAGGGAGCAGTACTTC
>TRBJ1-5|.|.|TRBV6-6
CASSPKPNFNQPQHF
TGTGCCAGCAGCCCGAAACCAAACTTTAATCAGCCCCAGCATTTT
>TRBJ2-1|TRBD1|.|TRBV6-6
CASSWTGNEQFF
TGTGCCAGCAGTTGGACAGGGAATGAGCAGTTCTTC
>TRBJ2-1|.|.|TRBV28
CASSLMGPNEQFF
TGTGCCAGCAGTTTAATGGGTCCTAATGAGCAGTTCTTC
>TRBJ1-6|.|few|TRBV5-1
CASSLEGGYSPLHF
TGCGCCAGCAGCTTGGAGGGGGGGTATTCACCCCTCCACTTT
>TRBJ1-3|.|.|TRBV6-6
CASSQQGPGNTIYF
TGTGCCAGCAGTCAACAGGGTCCTGGAAACACCATATATTTT
>TRBJ1-2|.|.|TRBV4-3
CASSQLLGHIYGYTF
TGCGCCAGCAGCCAATTGTTAGGACACATCTATGGCTACACCTTC
>TRBJ2-1|TRBD1|.|TRBV27
CASSLPDRRSYNEQFF
TGTGCCAGCAGTTTACCGGACAGGAGATCCTACAATGAGCAGTTCTTC
>TRBJ1-2|TRBD1|.|TRBV5-6
CASSFPGQGDYGYTF
TGTGCCAGCAGCTTTCCCGGACAGGGGGACTATGGCTACACCTTC